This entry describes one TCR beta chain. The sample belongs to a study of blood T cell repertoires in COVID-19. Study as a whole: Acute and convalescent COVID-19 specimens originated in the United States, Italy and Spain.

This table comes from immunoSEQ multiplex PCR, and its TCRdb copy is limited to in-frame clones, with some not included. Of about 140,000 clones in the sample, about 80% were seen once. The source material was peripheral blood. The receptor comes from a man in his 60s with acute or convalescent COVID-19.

As DNA, the CDR3 is TGTGCCAGCAGAGGACAGGGCAATCAGCCCCAGCATTTT. This sequence encodes CASRGQGNQPQHF. This sequence joins TRBV6-5 and TRBJ1-5; TRBD1 aligns across 7 bases. The J segment lost 2 bases and the V segment lost 6 bases, leaving 1 base of the junction unmatched. CDR3 size: 13 residues. CDR1 is MNHEY and CDR2 is SVGAGI in the germline V gene.